This entry describes one TCR beta chain. Its antigen is not known. This record belongs to a study of T cell repertoires in cytomegalovirus infection. Across the whole study: Shared public TCR beta signatures pointed to both CMV infection and a matching HLA type.

Study results and limitations: HLA-C-restricted CMV-specific TCR beta clonotypes prevailed in the ex vivo response. Adding up the frequency of public TCR beta families identified people who carried CMV plus the relevant HLA.

MiXCR, run by TCRdb on the reads, gives a single entry per CDR3 protein. Seen here are about 920,000 distinct CDR3 sequences, approximately 31% observed once, and the top ten hold roughly 13%. The CDR3 is made up of 13 amino acids. With V trimmed by 6 bases and J by 8 bases, 6 bases remained unmatched. The germline V gene encodes CDR1 SNHLY and CDR2 FYNNEI. The sequences come from cultured CD8+ T cells from PBMCs, collected from culture after CMV antigen stimulation. This sequence originates from a human donor in good health (CMV status not recorded). Some clones in this sample may be carry-over from other donors' samples. The gene calls are TRBV2 and TRBJ1-2, with 10 bases aligning to TRBD1. The CDR3 nucleotides read TGTGCCAGCAGGGACAGGGGGGAAGAAGGCTACACCTTC. Amino acids: CASRDRGEEGYTF.